This T cell receptor (beta chain) was documented in a study of CD8+CD57+ T cells in acquired aplastic anemia. Study background: An average of about 3.4 ug of DNA was obtained from sorted CD4+ and CD8+ cells. General study points: Between the patient and control groups, CD8+ Simpson's diversity did not differ significantly.

The V and J ends lost 3 bases and 7 bases respectively, with 7 bases between them. Looked up from germline, CDR1 is MRHNA and CDR2 is SNTAGT. The CDR3 sequence is 13 residues long. This clonotype was observed once. Its antigen is undetermined. TCR beta VDJ combinations and CDR3 sequences were profiled from genomic DNA. TCRdb re-called the reads with MiXCR, one entry per CDR3 protein. The table shows 150,000 to 200,000 distinct CDR3 sequences, with roughly three fifths occurring only once. Only patients with CD8+CD57+ cell expansion on flow cytometry were chosen for sequencing. Severe acquired aplastic anemia was the diagnosis recorded for all patients.

The chain combines TRBV6-4 with TRBJ1-6; the D is unclear. This clonotype originated in a human donor with aplastic anemia. The sequenced sample was sorted CD4+, CD8+, or CD8+CD57+ T cells (not recorded which) from PBMCs. CDR3 nucleotide sequence: TGTGCCAGCAGTGAAAAGGAGAATTCACCCCTCCACTTT. Encoded protein: CASSEKENSPLHF.